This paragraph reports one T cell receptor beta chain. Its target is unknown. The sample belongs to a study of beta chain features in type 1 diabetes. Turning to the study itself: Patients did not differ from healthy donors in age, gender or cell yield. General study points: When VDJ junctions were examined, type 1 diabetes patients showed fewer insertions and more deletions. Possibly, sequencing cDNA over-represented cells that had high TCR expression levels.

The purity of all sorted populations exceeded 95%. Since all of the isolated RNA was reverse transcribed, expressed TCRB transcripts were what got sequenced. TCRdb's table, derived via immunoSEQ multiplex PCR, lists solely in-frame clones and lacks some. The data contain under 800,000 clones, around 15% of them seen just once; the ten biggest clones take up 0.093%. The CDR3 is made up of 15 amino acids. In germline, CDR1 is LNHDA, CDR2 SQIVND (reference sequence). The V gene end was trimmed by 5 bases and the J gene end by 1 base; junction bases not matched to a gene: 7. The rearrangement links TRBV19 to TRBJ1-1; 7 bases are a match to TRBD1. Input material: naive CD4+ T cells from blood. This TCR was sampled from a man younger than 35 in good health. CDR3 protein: CASSLEGQANTEAFF. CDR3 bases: TGTGCCAGTAGTTTGGAAGGACAGGCGAACACTGAAGCTTTCTTT.